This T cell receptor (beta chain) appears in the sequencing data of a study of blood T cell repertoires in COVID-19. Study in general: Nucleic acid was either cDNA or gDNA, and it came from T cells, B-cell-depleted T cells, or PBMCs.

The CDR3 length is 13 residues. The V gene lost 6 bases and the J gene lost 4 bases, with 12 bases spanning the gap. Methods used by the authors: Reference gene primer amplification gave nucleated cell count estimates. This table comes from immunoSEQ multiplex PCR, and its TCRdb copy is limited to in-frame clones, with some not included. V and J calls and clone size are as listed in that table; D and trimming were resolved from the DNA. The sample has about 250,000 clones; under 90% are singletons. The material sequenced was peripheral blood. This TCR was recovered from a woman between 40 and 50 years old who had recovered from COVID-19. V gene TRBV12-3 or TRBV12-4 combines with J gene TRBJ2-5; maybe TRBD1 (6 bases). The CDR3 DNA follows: TGTGCCAGCAGCTTGGACAGACCAGAGACCCAGTACTTC. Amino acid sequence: CASSLDRPETQYF.